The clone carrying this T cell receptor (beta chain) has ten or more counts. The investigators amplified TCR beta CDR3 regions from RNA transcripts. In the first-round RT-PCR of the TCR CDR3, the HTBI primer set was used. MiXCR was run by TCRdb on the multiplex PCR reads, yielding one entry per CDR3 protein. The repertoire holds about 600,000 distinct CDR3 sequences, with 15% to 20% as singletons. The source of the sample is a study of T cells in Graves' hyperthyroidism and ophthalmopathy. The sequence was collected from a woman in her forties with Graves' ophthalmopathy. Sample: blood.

CDR3 residues: CASSQVSGQETQYF. For the CDR3, the DNA is TGTGCCAGCAGCCAAGTATCGGGCCAAGAGACCCAGTACTTC. The chain links TRBV3-1 to TRBJ2-5; no clear D gene. Trimming removed 1 base from V and 1 base from J, with 7 bases in between. Germline CDR1 LGHDT, CDR2 YNNKEL (reference sequence). The CDR3 is 14 amino acids.